Detailed here is one T cell receptor beta chain. Its antigen is currently unknown. The sample is drawn from a study of post-analysis software for immune sequencing data. Findings and limits, study-wide: F measure grouped same-batch samples tightly together. Significantly lower normalized Chao1 diversity was found in patients with multiple sclerosis relative to controls. With TRBV5-6, TRBV5-1 and TRBV20-1 included, 4 or 5 TRBV segments were more frequent in patients than in controls.

This CDR3 contains 15 residues. The germline CDR1 and CDR2 sequences are KGHSH and LQKENI. The V end lost 3 bases, the J end lost 4 bases, and 12 bases lay between the germline ends. TCR beta cDNA libraries included unique molecular identifiers. TCRdb reprocessed the PCR reads via MiXCR and lists one record per CDR3 protein. The sample yields a few hundred thousand distinct CDR3 sequences, less than 35% seen once. The origin of this receptor is a girl aged 10-17 years with multiple sclerosis. Source material: blood. The chain couples TRBV18 to TRBJ1-4, with a weak D call TRBD1 (5 bases). The CDR3 DNA reads as TGTGCCAGCTCACCTGCCGGGGACCTTAATGAAAAACTGTTTTTT. Its protein is CASSPAGDLNEKLFF.